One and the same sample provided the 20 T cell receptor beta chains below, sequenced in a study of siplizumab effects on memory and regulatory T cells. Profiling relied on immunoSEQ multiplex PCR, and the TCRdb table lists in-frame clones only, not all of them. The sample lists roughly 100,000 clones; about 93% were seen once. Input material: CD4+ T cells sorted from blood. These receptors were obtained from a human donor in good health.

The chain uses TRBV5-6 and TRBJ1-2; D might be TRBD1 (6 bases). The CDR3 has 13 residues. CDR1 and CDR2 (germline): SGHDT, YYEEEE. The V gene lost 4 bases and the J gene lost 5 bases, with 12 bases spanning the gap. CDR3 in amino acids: CASSANRVYGYTF. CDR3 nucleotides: TGTGCCAGCAGCGCCAACAGGGTTTATGGCTACACCTTC.

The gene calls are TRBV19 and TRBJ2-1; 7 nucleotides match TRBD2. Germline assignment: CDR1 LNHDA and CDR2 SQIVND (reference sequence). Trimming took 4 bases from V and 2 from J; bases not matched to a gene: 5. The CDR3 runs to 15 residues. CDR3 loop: CASSNSGGTYNEQFF. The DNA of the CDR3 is TGTGCCAGTAGTAATTCGGGAGGAACCTACAATGAGCAGTTCTTC.

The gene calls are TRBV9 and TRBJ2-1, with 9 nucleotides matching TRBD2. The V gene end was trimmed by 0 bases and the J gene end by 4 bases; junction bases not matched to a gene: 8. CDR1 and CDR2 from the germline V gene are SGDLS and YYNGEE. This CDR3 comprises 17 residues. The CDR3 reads CASSVGIAGVLYNEQFF. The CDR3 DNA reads TGTGCCAGCAGCGTAGGGATAGCGGGAGTACTATACAATGAGCAGTTCTTC.

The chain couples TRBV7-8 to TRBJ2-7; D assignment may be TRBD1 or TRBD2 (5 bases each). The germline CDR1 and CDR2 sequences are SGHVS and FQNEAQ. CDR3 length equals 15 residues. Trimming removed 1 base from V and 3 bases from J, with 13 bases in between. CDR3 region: CASSLVDTGLYEQYF. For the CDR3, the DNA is TGTGCCAGCAGCTTAGTGGACACCGGACTCTACGAGCAGTACTTC. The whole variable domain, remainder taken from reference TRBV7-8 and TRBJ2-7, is GAGVSQSPRYKVAKRGQDVALRCDPISGHVSLFWYQQALGQGPEFLTYFQNEAQLDKSGLPSDRFFAERPEGSVSTLKIQRTQQEDSAVYLCASSLVDTGLYEQYFGPGTRLTVT.

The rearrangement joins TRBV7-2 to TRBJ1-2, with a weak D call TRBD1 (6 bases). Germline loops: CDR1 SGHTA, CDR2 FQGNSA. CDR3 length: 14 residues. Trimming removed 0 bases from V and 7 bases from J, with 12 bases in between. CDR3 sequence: CASSLARGAGGYTF. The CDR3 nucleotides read TGTGCCAGCAGCTTAGCGCGGGGGGCTGGTGGCTACACCTTC.

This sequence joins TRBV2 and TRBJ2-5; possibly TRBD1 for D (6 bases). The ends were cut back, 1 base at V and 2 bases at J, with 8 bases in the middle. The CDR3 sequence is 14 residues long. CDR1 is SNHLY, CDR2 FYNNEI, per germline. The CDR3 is CASSEGGGQETQYF. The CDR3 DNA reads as TGTGCCAGCAGTGAAGGAGGGGGACAAGAGACCCAGTACTTC.

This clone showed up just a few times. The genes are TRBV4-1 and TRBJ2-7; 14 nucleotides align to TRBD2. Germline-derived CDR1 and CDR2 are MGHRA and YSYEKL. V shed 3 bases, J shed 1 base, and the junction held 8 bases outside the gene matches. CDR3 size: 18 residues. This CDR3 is CASSHATGTSGRSYEQYF. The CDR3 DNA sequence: TGCGCCAGCAGCCATGCAACCGGGACTAGCGGGAGATCCTACGAGCAGTACTTC.

CDR3 DNA sequence: TGCGCCAGCAGCTCAATCCCGGGTTCCGGGGCCAACGTCCTGACTTTC. This translates into CASSSIPGSGANVLTF. This rearrangement joins TRBV5-1 to TRBJ2-6; no definite D call. This CDR3 is 16 amino acids long. Looked up from germline, CDR1 is SGHRS and CDR2 is YFSETQ. The germline V and J ends were trimmed by 3 bases and 4 bases, with 14 bases remaining between them.

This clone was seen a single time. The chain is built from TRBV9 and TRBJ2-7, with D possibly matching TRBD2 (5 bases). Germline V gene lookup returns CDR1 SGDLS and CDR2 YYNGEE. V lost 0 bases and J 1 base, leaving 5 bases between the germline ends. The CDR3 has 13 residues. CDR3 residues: CASSVGGSYEQYF. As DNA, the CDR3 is TGTGCCAGCAGCGTAGGAGGGTCCTACGAGCAGTACTTC.

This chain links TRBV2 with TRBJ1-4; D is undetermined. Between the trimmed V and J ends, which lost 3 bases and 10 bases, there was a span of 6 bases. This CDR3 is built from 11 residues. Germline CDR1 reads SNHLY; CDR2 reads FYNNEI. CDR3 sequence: CASSEEGKLFF. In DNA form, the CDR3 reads TGTGCCAGCAGTGAGGAAGGAAAACTGTTTTTT.

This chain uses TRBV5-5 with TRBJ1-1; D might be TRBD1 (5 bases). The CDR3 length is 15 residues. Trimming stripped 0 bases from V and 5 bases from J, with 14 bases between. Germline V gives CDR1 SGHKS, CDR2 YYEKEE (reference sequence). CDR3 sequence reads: CASSLVGWGRTEAFF. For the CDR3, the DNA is TGTGCCAGCAGCTTGGTGGGCTGGGGACGGACTGAAGCTTTCTTT.

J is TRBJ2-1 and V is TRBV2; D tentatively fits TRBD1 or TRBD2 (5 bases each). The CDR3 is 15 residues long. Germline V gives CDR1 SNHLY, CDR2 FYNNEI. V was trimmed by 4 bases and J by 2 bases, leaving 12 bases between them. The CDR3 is CASSVGQGPYNEQFF. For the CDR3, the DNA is TGTGCCAGCAGTGTCGGGCAGGGACCCTACAATGAGCAGTTCTTC.

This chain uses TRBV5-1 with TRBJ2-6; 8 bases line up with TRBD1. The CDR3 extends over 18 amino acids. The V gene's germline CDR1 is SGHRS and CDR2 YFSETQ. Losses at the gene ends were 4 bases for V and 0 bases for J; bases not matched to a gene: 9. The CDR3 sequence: CASSRTGTLLSGANVLTF. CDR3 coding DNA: TGCGCCAGCAGCAGGACAGGGACCCTGCTCTCTGGGGCCAACGTCCTGACTTTC.

CDR3 sequence: CASKTTANTEAFF. In DNA form, the CDR3 reads TGTGCCAGTAAAACGACAGCTAACACTGAAGCTTTCTTT. The chain carries TRBV19 and TRBJ1-1; the D gene is possibly TRBD1 (5 bases). V dropped 7 bases and J dropped 2 bases, with 11 bases sitting between them. This CDR3 is 13 amino acids long. Germline V gene sequence: CDR1 LNHDA, CDR2 SQIVND (reference sequence).

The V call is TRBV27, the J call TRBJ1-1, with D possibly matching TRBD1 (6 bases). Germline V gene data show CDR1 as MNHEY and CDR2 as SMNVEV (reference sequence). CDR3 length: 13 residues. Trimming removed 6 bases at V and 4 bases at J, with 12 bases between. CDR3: CASRDRSFTEAFF. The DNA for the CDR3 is TGTGCCAGCAGAGACAGGAGCTTCACTGAAGCTTTCTTT.

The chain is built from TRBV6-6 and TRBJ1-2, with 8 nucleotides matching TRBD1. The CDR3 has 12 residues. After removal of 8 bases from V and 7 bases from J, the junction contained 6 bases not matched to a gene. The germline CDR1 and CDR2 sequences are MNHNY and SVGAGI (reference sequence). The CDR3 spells CASVRTGGGYTF. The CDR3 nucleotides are TGTGCCAGCGTCAGAACAGGGGGTGGCTACACCTTC.

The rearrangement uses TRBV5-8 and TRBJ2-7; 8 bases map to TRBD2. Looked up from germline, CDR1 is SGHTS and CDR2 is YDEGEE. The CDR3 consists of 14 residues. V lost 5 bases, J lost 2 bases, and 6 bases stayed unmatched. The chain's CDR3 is CASRTRRGAYEQYF. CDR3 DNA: TGTGCCAGCAGAACGCGGCGGGGGGCCTACGAGCAGTACTTC. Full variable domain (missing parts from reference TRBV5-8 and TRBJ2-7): EAGVTQSPTHLIKTRGQQATLRCSPISGHTSVYWYQQALGLGLQFLLWYDEGEERNRGNFPPRFSGRQFPNYSSELNVNALELEDSALYLCASRTRRGAYEQYFGPGTRLTVT.

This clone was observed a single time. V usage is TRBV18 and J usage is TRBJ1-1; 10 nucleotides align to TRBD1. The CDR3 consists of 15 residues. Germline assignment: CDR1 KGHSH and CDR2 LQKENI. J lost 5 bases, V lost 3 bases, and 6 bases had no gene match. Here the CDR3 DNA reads TGTGCCAGCTCACCTTGGGACAGGGGTACGACTGAAGCTTTCTTT. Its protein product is CASSPWDRGTTEAFF.

CDR3 protein: CASRQGHYGYTF. As DNA, the CDR3 is TGTGCCAGCAGACAGGGGCACTATGGCTACACCTTC. This chain uses TRBV6-5 with TRBJ1-2; TRBD1 aligns across 7 bases. Germline V gene sequence: CDR1 MNHEY, CDR2 SVGAGI. Losses at the gene ends were 6 bases for V and 3 bases for J; bases not matched to a gene: 1. This CDR3 comprises 12 residues.

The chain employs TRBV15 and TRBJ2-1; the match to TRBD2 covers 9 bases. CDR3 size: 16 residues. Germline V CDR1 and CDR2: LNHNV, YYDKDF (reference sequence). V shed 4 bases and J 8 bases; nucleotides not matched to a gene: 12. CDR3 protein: CATSMRTSALGDEQFF. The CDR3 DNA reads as TGTGCCACCAGCATGCGGACTAGCGCCCTTGGGGATGAGCAGTTCTTC. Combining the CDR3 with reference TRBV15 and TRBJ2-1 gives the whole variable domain DAMVIQNPRYQVTQFGKPVTLSCSQTLNHNVMYWYQQKSSQAPKLLFHYYDKDFNNEADTPDNFQSRRPNTSFCFLDIRSPGLGDTAMYLCATSMRTSALGDEQFFGPGTRLTVL.